This entry lists 5 T cell receptor beta chains sequenced from one sample in a study of spatial heterogeneity in lung cancer (dated by TCRdb to the late 2010s). Overall study outcomes, separate from this receptor: The tumor nonsynonymous mutation count correlated with the number of expanded alpha and beta TCRs within the tumor.

Libraries were built with 5' RACE. Sequenced using a NextSeq 500. TCRdb handled the public reads itself, with Q25 trimming in fastp and clone calling in MiXCR, and kept productive beta chains. Rows matching on CDR3 protein sequence are summarized as one entry with the most common DNA and genes. In this sample the table shows about 9,900 distinct CDR3 sequences, around 6% of which occur a single time. The ten biggest clones cover roughly 7% of the sample. The intended sense of this specimen's time point label: sample taken at primary tumor resection. Their antigens remain unidentified. The sequencing here drew on lung tumor tissue, taken at surgery. These receptors all stem from a female donor with early-stage non-small cell lung cancer.

This clonotype was found many times. This chain uses TRBV20-1 with TRBJ2-3; 9 bases are shared with TRBD2. J gave up 5 bases and V 3 bases, and 6 bases lay outside the gene matches. CDR1 is DFQATT and CDR2 is SNEGSKA in the germline V gene (reference sequence). The length of the CDR3 is 14 residues. The CDR3 is CSARIAGVGDTQYF. The CDR3 DNA reads TGCAGTGCTAGGATAGCGGGAGTAGGAGATACGCAGTATTTT.

In this sample, this clonotype is medium-sized. This chain connects TRBV12-3 or TRBV12-4 to TRBJ1-3; possible D gene TRBD1, 6 bases. The CDR3 is 15 amino acids. With 7 bases removed from V and 4 bases from J, the gap between germline ends came to 17 bases. CDR3 DNA sequence: TGTGCCAGCACTATTTCAGGGGAGCCAGGAAACACCATATATTTT. Amino acids: CASTISGEPGNTIYF.

The chain uses TRBV5-1 and TRBJ2-7; weak D call: TRBD2 (6 bases). Germline V gene data show CDR1 as SGHRS and CDR2 as YFSETQ. V was pared by 0 bases and J by 2 bases, with 12 bases between. This CDR3 spans 15 amino acids. The CDR3 coding sequence is TGCGCCAGCAGCTTGGCCGCGGGGATCACCTACGAGCAGTACTTC. This encodes CASSLAAGITYEQYF. The whole variable domain, filled in from reference TRBV5-1 and TRBJ2-7, reads KAGVTQTPRYLIKTRGQQVTLSCSPISGHRSVSWYQQTPGQGLQFLFEYFSETQRNKGNFPGRFSGRQFSNSRSEMNVSTLELGDSALYLCASSLAAGITYEQYFGPGTRLTVT.

This clonotype was picked up a small number of times. This chain connects TRBV29-1 to TRBJ2-3, with 7 bases lining up with TRBD1. V trimming: 5 bases; J trimming: 4 bases; junction bases outside the gene matches: 9. Germline V gene lookup returns CDR1 SQVTM and CDR2 ANQGSEA. The CDR3 contains 14 residues. The CDR3 reads CSVSGTAASDTQYF. In nucleotides, the CDR3 is TGCAGCGTTTCCGGGACAGCCGCTTCAGATACGCAGTATTTT.

The V call is TRBV20-1, the J call TRBJ2-7, with D possibly called TRBD1 or TRBD2 (7 bases each). CDR3 length: 15 amino acids. CDR1 DFQATT and CDR2 SNEGSKA come from the germline V gene (reference sequence). Trimming left V 1 base short and J 2 bases short, with 15 bases between. The CDR3 sequence: CSARGHAGGAYEQYF. CDR3 DNA: TGCAGTGCTAGAGGCCACGCAGGGGGGGCCTACGAGCAGTACTTC.